A selection of T cell receptor beta chains follows, all from one sample in a study of control samples from healthy donors and cancer patients. Libraries were prepared by immunoSEQ multiplex PCR; TCRdb keeps only in-frame clonotypes and omits some of them. This sample carries 400,000 to 500,000 clones, over 75% of them seen once, and the ten largest clones take approximately 6.3%. Specimen: PBMCs. These receptor sequences come from a man aged 40-49 years with head and neck cancer. CDR3s include the opening cysteine and the closing phenylalanine or tryptophan. D genes are given only for firm matches. Clone size is stated in some rows and not others, as once, few, many or a class when expanded.

D,size,V,J,CDR3,DNA
-,-,TRBV28,TRBJ2-7,CASRTPSAYEQYF,TGTGCCAGCCGAACCCCCAGCGCCTACGAGCAGTACTTC
-,few,TRBV7-8,TRBJ1-2,CASSSREGWGGYTF,TGTGCCAGCAGCTCCCGTGAGGGTTGGGGAGGCTACACCTTC
-,-,TRBV10-1,TRBJ2-5,CASSEGGQGYQETQYF,TGCGCCAGCAGTGAAGGTGGGCAGGGTTACCAAGAGACCCAGTACTTC
TRBD2,-,TRBV18,TRBJ2-1,CASSPPGAAGGNEQFF,TGTGCCAGCTCACCCCCCGGGGCAGCGGGGGGGAATGAGCAGTTCTTC
-,-,TRBV28,TRBJ2-3,CASAPPFPTSTDTQYF,TGTGCCAGCGCTCCGCCTTTCCCGACTAGCACAGATACGCAGTATTTT
TRBD2,-,TRBV15,TRBJ2-2,CATSRDRERGRPTGELFF,TGTGCCACCAGCAGAGATCGGGAGCGGGGGAGACCCACCGGGGAGCTGTTTTTT
-,-,TRBV6-5,TRBJ2-1,CASSYELTSSYNEQFF,TGTGCCAGCAGTTATGAATTAACCAGCTCCTACAATGAGCAGTTCTTC
-,-,TRBV5-4,TRBJ2-7,CASSLEKGSYEQYF,TGTGCCAGCAGCTTGGAGAAGGGATCCTACGAGCAGTACTTC
-,-,TRBV30,TRBJ2-7,CAWTGDSYEQYF,TGTGCCTGGACAGGGGACTCCTACGAGCAGTACTTC
TRBD1,once,TRBV7-3,TRBJ2-1,CASSRVGTGGYNEQFF,TGTGCCAGCAGCCGAGTTGGGACAGGGGGCTACAATGAGCAGTTCTTC
-,-,TRBV6-5,TRBJ1-5,CASSYRDGGQPQHF,TGTGCCAGCAGTTACCGAGACGGGGGTCAGCCCCAGCATTTT
-,-,TRBV30,TRBJ1-2,CAWSTTDYGYTF,TGTGCCTGGAGTACAACAGACTATGGCTACACCTTC
TRBD1,-,TRBV29-1,TRBJ2-7,CSVAPTGGKFGEQYF,TGCAGCGTTGCTCCGACAGGGGGAAAGTTCGGCGAGCAGTACTTC
-,-,TRBV28,TRBJ1-2,CASSHFESSGTDYGYTF,TGTGCCAGCAGTCACTTCGAGTCATCCGGGACGGACTATGGCTACACCTTC
-,-,TRBV9,TRBJ1-1,CASSVGKNTEAFF,TGTGCCAGCAGCGTTGGGAAGAACACTGAAGCTTTCTTT
-,-,TRBV4-1,TRBJ2-6,CASSRGSGAGANVLTF,TGCGCCAGCAGCCGCGGGTCAGGGGCTGGGGCCAACGTCCTGACTTTC
-,-,TRBV20-1,TRBJ2-3,CSAVPTDTQYF,TGCAGTGCGGTGCCCACAGATACGCAGTATTTT
TRBD1,-,TRBV6-5,TRBJ2-7,CASSYSGQGITEQYF,TGTGCCAGCAGTTACTCGGGACAGGGAATTACCGAGCAGTACTTC
TRBD2,once,TRBV5-4,TRBJ2-1,CASSPAPGLAGNEQLF,TGTGCCAGCAGCCCAGCCCCGGGACTAGCAGGTAATGAGCAGCTCTTC
TRBD2,-,TRBV19,TRBJ2-3,CASSPSSGVITDTQYF,TGTGCCAGTAGTCCCTCTAGCGGGGTTATAACAGATACGCAGTATTTT
-,-,TRBV2,TRBJ1-2,CASREHANYGYTF,TGTGCCAGCAGGGAACACGCTAACTATGGCTACACCTTC
-,-,TRBV29-1,TRBJ2-7,CSAQQFSYEQYF,TGCAGCGCTCAACAATTCTCCTACGAGCAGTACTTC
-,-,TRBV28,TRBJ1-4,CASSWEGPANEKLFF,TGTGCCAGCAGTTGGGAGGGACCAGCTAATGAAAAACTGTTTTTT
TRBD1,few,TRBV28,TRBJ1-2,CASSLEGATYGYTF,TGTGCCAGCAGTTTAGAGGGGGCTACCTATGGCTACACCTTC
-,-,TRBV6-5,TRBJ2-2,CASHRSSYTGELFF,TGTGCCAGCCACCGTTCCTCTTACACCGGGGAGCTGTTTTTT
TRBD1,-,TRBV4-3,TRBJ2-1,CASSQGQGVEYEQFF,TGCGCCAGCAGCCAAGGACAGGGGGTTGAGTATGAGCAGTTCTTC
-,-,TRBV28,TRBJ2-1,CATNGGEGSYNEQFF,TGTGCCACCAACGGAGGAGAAGGCTCCTACAATGAGCAGTTCTTC
-,-,TRBV7-8,TRBJ2-7,CASSSRDSYEQYF,TGTGCCAGCAGCTCCCGGGACTCCTACGAGCAGTACTTC
-,-,TRBV7-9,TRBJ2-3,CASSFSGQRDTQYF,TGTGCCAGCAGCTTTAGCGGCCAGAGGGATACGCAGTATTTT